This T cell receptor (beta chain) was recovered during a study of cytomegalovirus exposure and HLA in healthy donors. The PCR made use of 60 Vbeta and 13 Jbeta primers. Sequenced by immunoSEQ multiplex PCR; TCRdb stores in-frame clones only, minus some. The listing contains over 65,000 clones. From germline, CDR1 is SQVTM and CDR2 ANQGSEA. CDR3 length: 14 amino acids. V was trimmed by 7 bases and J by 1 base, leaving 14 bases between them. Sequences were obtained from PBMCs. The chain has TRBV29-1 and TRBJ1-3; tentative D call: TRBD1 (5 bases). This receptor was obtained from a man aged 25 to 45 in good health and CMV-seronegative. CDR3 sequence reads: CSALRGSSGNTIYF. DNA of the CDR3: TGCAGCGCCCTACGGGGGAGTTCTGGAAACACCATATATTTT. Combining the CDR3 with reference TRBV29-1 and TRBJ1-3 gives the whole variable domain SAVISQKPSRDICQRGTSLTIQCQVDSQVTMMFWYRQQPGQSLTLIATANQGSEATYESGFVIDKFPISRPNLTFSTLTVSNMSPEDSSIYLCSALRGSSGNTIYFGEGSWLTVV.